This T cell receptor beta chain is from a study of response to subunit inactivated influenza vaccine. Overall study findings and caveats: The study's authors posited that every seasonal influenza vaccination enlists few new T cells.

Each CDR3 protein is one row after TCRdb ran MiXCR on the RT-PCR reads. The table records roughly 700,000 distinct CDR3 sequences, roughly 14% of them present only once. This clonotype was picked up a small number of times. Its antigen remains unidentified. Germline assignment: CDR1 SNHLY and CDR2 FYNNEI. Deletions cut 2 bases from V and 4 bases from J, with 15 bases between. The CDR3 is made up of 16 amino acids. The receptor's source is a man in his forties or fifties who received an inactivated influenza vaccine. The sequenced sample was PBMCs from blood, obtained 14 to 15 days before vaccination. J is TRBJ2-1 and V is TRBV2, with D uncertain. In nucleotides, the CDR3 is TGTGCCAGCAGTGAATCAGGAACTCTAACATACAATGAGCAGTTCTTC. This gives the protein CASSESGTLTYNEQFF.